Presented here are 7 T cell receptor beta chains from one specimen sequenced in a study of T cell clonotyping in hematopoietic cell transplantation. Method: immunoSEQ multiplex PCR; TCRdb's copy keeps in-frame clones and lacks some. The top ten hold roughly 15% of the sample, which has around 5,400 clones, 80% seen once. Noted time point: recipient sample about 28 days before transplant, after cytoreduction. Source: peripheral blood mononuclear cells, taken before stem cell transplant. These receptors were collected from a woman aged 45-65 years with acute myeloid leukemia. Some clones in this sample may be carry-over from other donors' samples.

The CDR3 spells CASSEAVKTVRNIQYF. In DNA, the CDR3 is TGTGCCAGCAGTGAAGCGGTTAAGACAGTAAGGAACATTCAGTACTTC. J is TRBJ2-4 and V is TRBV6-1, with D possibly TRBD1 on 5 matching bases. The CDR3 spans 16 residues. Germline V gives CDR1 MNHNS, CDR2 SASEGT. Trimming stripped 0 bases from V and 7 bases from J, with 16 bases between.

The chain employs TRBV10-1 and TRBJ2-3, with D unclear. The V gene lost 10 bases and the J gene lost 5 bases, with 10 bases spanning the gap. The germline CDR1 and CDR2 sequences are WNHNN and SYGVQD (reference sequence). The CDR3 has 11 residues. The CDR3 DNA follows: TGCGCCACCCGGACCGGAGATACGCAGTATTTT. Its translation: CATRTGDTQYF.

The CDR3 reads CASKFGGGVGETQYF. CDR3 nucleotide sequence: TGTGCCAGCAAGTTTGGGGGAGGTGTTGGAGAGACCCAGTACTTC. This chain connects TRBV28 to TRBJ2-5; D perhaps matches TRBD2 (6 bases). CDR1 is MDHEN, CDR2 SYDVKM, per germline. The V end lost 7 bases, the J end lost 4 bases, and 19 bases lay between the germline ends. The CDR3 is 15 residues long.

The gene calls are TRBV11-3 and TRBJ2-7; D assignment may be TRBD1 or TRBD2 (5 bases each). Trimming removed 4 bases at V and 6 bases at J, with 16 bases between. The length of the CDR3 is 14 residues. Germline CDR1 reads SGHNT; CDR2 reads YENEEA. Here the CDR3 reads CASSWSEGRSEQYF. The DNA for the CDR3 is TGTGCCAGCAGCTGGTCCGAGGGGCGGTCCGAGCAGTACTTC.

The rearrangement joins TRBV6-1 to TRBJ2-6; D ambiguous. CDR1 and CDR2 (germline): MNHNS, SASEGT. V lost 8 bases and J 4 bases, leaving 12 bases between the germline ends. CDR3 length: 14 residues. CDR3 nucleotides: TGTGCCAGCGTGCTGTGGTTCGGGGCCAACGTCCTGACTTTC. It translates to CASVLWFGANVLTF.

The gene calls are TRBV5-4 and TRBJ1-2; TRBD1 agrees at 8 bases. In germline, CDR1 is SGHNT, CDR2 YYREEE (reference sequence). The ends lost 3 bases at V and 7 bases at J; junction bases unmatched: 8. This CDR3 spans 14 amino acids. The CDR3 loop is CASSSGVRGLGYTF. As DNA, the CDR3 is TGTGCCAGCAGCTCCGGGGTCAGGGGGCTTGGCTACACCTTC.

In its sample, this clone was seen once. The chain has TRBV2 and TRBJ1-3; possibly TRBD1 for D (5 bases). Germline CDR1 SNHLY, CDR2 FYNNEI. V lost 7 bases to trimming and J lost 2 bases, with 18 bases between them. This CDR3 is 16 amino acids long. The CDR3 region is CASTIQGRVAGNTIYF. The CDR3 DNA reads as TGTGCCAGCACTATTCAGGGCAGGGTAGCTGGAAACACCATATATTTT. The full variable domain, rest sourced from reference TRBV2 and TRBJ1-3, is EPEVTQTPSHQVTQMGQEVILRCVPISNHLYFYWYRQILGQKVEFLVSFYNNEISEKSEIFDDQFSVERPDGSNFTLKIRSTKLEDSAMYFCASTIQGRVAGNTIYFGEGSWLTVV.